The 26 T cell receptor beta chains below were found in one sample sequenced in a study of blood T cell repertoires in COVID-19. TCRdb keeps only in-frame clones here, not all; method: immunoSEQ multiplex PCR. The sample lists 55,000 to 65,000 clones, around 87% seen once, with roughly 6.4% in the top ten. Input material: peripheral blood. The source of these receptors is a man in his 60s with active or convalescent COVID-19.

The chain employs TRBV29-1 and TRBJ2-7; possible D gene TRBD2, 5 bases. The germline CDR1 and CDR2 sequences are SQVTM and ANQGSEA. CDR3 length equals 15 residues. Trimming removed 0 bases from V and 3 bases from J, with 15 bases in between. CDR3 residues: CSVEDANSEYYEQYF. The CDR3 DNA sequence: TGCAGCGTTGAAGACGCTAATAGCGAATACTACGAGCAGTACTTC.

The chain combines TRBV5-4 with TRBJ2-1; possible D gene TRBD2, 5 bases. CDR1 is SGHNT, CDR2 YYREEE, per germline (reference sequence). The CDR3 contains 17 residues. The V and J ends lost 3 bases and 0 bases respectively, with 16 bases between them. The CDR3: CASSSPKAESSYNEQFF. The CDR3 DNA is TGTGCCAGCAGCTCCCCCAAAGCGGAAAGCTCCTACAATGAGCAGTTCTTC.

This clone is a singleton in its sample. This chain joins TRBV7-9 and TRBJ2-3, with D maybe TRBD1 (5 bases). V lost 0 bases to trimming and J lost 5 bases, with 12 bases between them. Germline V gene sequence: CDR1 SEHNR, CDR2 FQNEAQ (reference sequence). This CDR3 comprises 15 residues. CDR3 in amino acids: CASSLATGFQDTQYF. The CDR3 region has the DNA TGTGCCAGCAGCTTAGCCACAGGTTTTCAAGATACGCAGTATTTT.

This clone appeared a few times. The rearrangement uses TRBV6-5 and TRBJ1-1; D gene ambiguous. From germline, CDR1 is MNHEY and CDR2 SVGAGI. Trimming pared 0 bases from V and 5 bases from J, leaving 13 bases between. The CDR3 is made up of 15 amino acids. The CDR3 DNA is TGTGCCAGCAGTTACTCCAGGAGGGCGGGGACTGAAGCTTTCTTT. Protein: CASSYSRRAGTEAFF.

The chain uses TRBV20-1 and TRBJ1-1, with 8 bases matching TRBD1. Germline values: CDR1 DFQATT, CDR2 SNEGSKA (reference sequence). The CDR3 loop spans 18 amino acids. J lost 1 base, V lost 3 bases, and 16 bases had no gene match. For the CDR3, the DNA is TGCAGTGCTAGTAACCAGGCGCGGGCAGGGGGCACGAACACTGAAGCTTTCTTT. Its translation is CSASNQARAGGTNTEAFF.

This clone was detected once. The V gene is TRBV19, the J gene TRBJ2-5; D possibly corresponds to TRBD2 (6 bases). Between the trimmed V and J ends, which lost 3 bases and 4 bases, there was a span of 24 bases. Germline lookup yields CDR1 LNHDA and CDR2 SQIVND (reference sequence). The CDR3 runs to 18 residues. The CDR3 is CASSIGLDGRGVLETQYF. The CDR3 region has the DNA TGTGCCAGTAGTATTGGTTTGGACGGGAGAGGCGTTCTAGAGACCCAGTACTTC. The entire variable domain, with the rest obtained from reference TRBV19 and TRBJ2-5, is as follows: DGGITQSPKYLFRKEGQNVTLSCEQNLNHDAMYWYRQDPGQGLRLIYYSQIVNDFQKGDIAEGYSVSREKKESFPLTVTSAQKNPTAFYLCASSIGLDGRGVLETQYFGPGTRLLVL.

The rearrangement links TRBV19 to TRBJ1-6, with D possibly being TRBD1 (5 bases). The CDR3 contains 13 residues. Germline V gene data show CDR1 as LNHDA and CDR2 as SQIVND (reference sequence). V was cut by 5 bases and J by 6 bases, with 8 bases left in between. The CDR3, as DNA: TGTGCCAGTAGTGGGGCAGTTAATTCACCCCTCCACTTT. Residues: CASSGAVNSPLHF.

The chain joins TRBV18 to TRBJ2-3; D is perhaps TRBD2 (6 bases). Germline-derived CDR1 and CDR2 are KGHSH and LQKENI. The CDR3 is 13 amino acids. Trimming removed 3 bases at V and 3 bases at J, with 7 bases between. In DNA form, the CDR3 reads TGTGCCAGCTCACCCCGGGGGACAGATACGCAGTATTTT. Its translation: CASSPRGTDTQYF.

The chain employs TRBV5-8 and TRBJ1-2, with a tentative D call TRBD1 (6 bases). Germline CDR1 SGHTS, CDR2 YDEGEE. The V gene lost 4 bases and the J gene lost 8 bases, with 15 bases spanning the gap. The CDR3 consists of 13 residues. Here the CDR3 reads CASSRGSGQGYTF. In DNA form, the CDR3 reads TGTGCCAGCAGCCGGGGATCAGGACAGGGCTACACCTTC.

This sequence joins TRBV19 and TRBJ1-1, with D maybe TRBD1 (5 bases). Germline CDR1 is LNHDA and CDR2 is SQIVND (reference sequence). V gave up 4 bases and J gave up 5 bases, with 17 bases separating them. The CDR3 has 15 amino acids. This chain's CDR3 is CASSSGQGGRTEAFF. The CDR3, as DNA: TGTGCCAGTAGTAGCGGTCAGGGAGGAAGGACTGAAGCTTTCTTT.

This chain connects TRBV7-3 to TRBJ2-7; tentative D call: TRBD2 (6 bases). V dropped 1 base and J dropped 1 base, with 11 bases sitting between them. This CDR3 is built from 15 residues. From germline, CDR1 is SGHTA and CDR2 FQGTGA. The CDR3 is CASSLMVGGSYEQYF. DNA of the CDR3: TGTGCCAGCAGCTTAATGGTCGGGGGTTCCTACGAGCAGTACTTC.

This clone was detected only once. The chain employs TRBV9 and TRBJ2-3; 10 bases are a match to TRBD1. This CDR3 spans 16 amino acids. The V gene end was trimmed by 4 bases and the J gene end by 0 bases; junction bases not matched to a gene: 5. CDR1 is SGDLS and CDR2 is YYNGEE in the germline V gene. CDR3 sequence reads: CASSSRQGASTDTQYF. DNA for the CDR3: TGTGCCAGCAGCTCCCGACAGGGGGCAAGCACAGATACGCAGTATTTT.

This chain links TRBV7-2 with TRBJ2-5, with D perhaps TRBD1 (6 bases). The CDR3 runs to 14 residues. Trimming pared 4 bases from V and 5 bases from J, leaving 14 bases between. From germline, CDR1 is SGHTA and CDR2 FQGNSA. The CDR3 is CASSSTGPAETQYF. The CDR3 DNA reads as TGTGCCAGCAGCTCAACAGGGCCCGCCGAGACCCAGTACTTC. The variable domain in full, with the rest retrieved from reference TRBV7-2 and TRBJ2-5, is GAGVSQSPSNKVTEKGKDVELRCDPISGHTALYWYRQSLGQGLEFLIYFQGNSAPDKSGLPSDRFSAERTGGSVSTLTIQRTQQEDSAVYLCASSSTGPAETQYFGPGTRLLVL.

This clone was picked up one time. The chain combines TRBV19 with TRBJ1-3; D not resolved. The V gene lost 6 bases and the J gene lost 4 bases, with 16 bases spanning the gap. The germline CDR1 and CDR2 sequences are LNHDA and SQIVND (reference sequence). The CDR3 loop spans 15 amino acids. CDR3 residues: CASSYPNRAGNTIYF. The CDR3 nucleotides read TGTGCCAGTAGCTACCCGAATAGAGCCGGAAACACCATATATTTT.

V is TRBV28 and J is TRBJ2-6; TRBD1 matches at 8 bases. This CDR3 has 17 residues. The germline CDR1 and CDR2 sequences are MDHEN and SYDVKM. After removal of 4 bases from V and 0 bases from J, the junction contained 5 bases not matched to a gene. CDR3 sequence: CASSSGGSFSGANVLTF. The CDR3, as DNA: TGTGCCAGCAGTTCAGGGGGCTCGTTCTCTGGGGCCAACGTCCTGACTTTC.

The chain is built from TRBV27 and TRBJ1-5, with 8 bases that match TRBD1. The CDR3 totals 18 residues. The germline V gene encodes CDR1 MNHEY and CDR2 SMNVEV (reference sequence). Unmatched junction bases numbered 13, after V lost 0 bases and J lost 6 bases. CDR3 region: CASSLSWTGTGKGQPQHF. CDR3 bases: TGTGCCAGCAGTTTATCGTGGACAGGGACCGGTAAGGGTCAGCCCCAGCATTTT.

A few counts support this clone. The chain's CDR3 is CASSYGSLGGELFF. In DNA, the CDR3 is TGTGCCAGCAGCTACGGGTCACTGGGCGGGGAGCTGTTTTTT. The rearrangement links TRBV3-1 (or the pseudogene TRBV3-2) to TRBJ2-2; D is unclear. Trimming removed 5 bases from V and 7 bases from J, with 14 bases in between. The CDR3 is 14 amino acids. CDR1 is LGHDT, CDR2 YNNKEL, per germline (reference sequence).

The V gene is TRBV27, the J gene TRBJ2-7, with TRBD1 matching over 7 bases. The CDR3 length is 16 residues. Trimming cost V 5 bases and J 4 bases; bases outside gene matches: 14. Germline V gives CDR1 MNHEY, CDR2 SMNVEV (reference sequence). CDR3 in amino acids: CASSSFRLRQGYEQYF. The CDR3 DNA reads TGTGCCAGCAGTAGCTTCCGTCTGCGACAGGGTTACGAGCAGTACTTC.

The chain is built from TRBV6-5 and TRBJ2-3; 9 nucleotides match TRBD2. The V segment lost 6 bases and the J segment 6 bases; nucleotides outside the gene matches: 10. Germline assignment: CDR1 MNHEY and CDR2 SVGAGI. The CDR3 covers 15 residues. The CDR3 sequence: CASSPTSGPGDTQYF. In nucleotides, the CDR3 is TGTGCCAGCAGCCCGACTAGCGGTCCTGGGGATACGCAGTATTTT.

V usage is TRBV7-2 and J usage is TRBJ2-7, with 8 positions matching TRBD2. This CDR3 region has 15 residues. Germline V CDR1 and CDR2: SGHTA, FQGNSA. With 2 bases clipped from V and 2 bases from J, the junction kept 5 bases outside the gene matches. The CDR3 here is CASSLHAGGAYEQYF. In DNA, the CDR3 is TGTGCCAGCAGCTTACATGCGGGGGGTGCCTACGAGCAGTACTTC.

This clone was seen more than once but under ten times. The chain carries TRBV5-6 and TRBJ2-7; TRBD2 matches at 9 bases. Trimming cost V 2 bases and J 4 bases; bases outside gene matches: 7. This CDR3 comprises 15 residues. Germline-derived CDR1 and CDR2 are SGHDT and YYEEEE. CDR3 bases: TGTGCCAGCAGCTTCGGACCGGGACTAGCATACGAGCAGTACTTC. Translated, it gives CASSFGPGLAYEQYF.

This clone has more than one count but fewer than ten. V gene TRBV19 combines with J gene TRBJ1-5; 8 nucleotides align to TRBD1. Germline V gene sequence: CDR1 LNHDA, CDR2 SQIVND (reference sequence). CDR3 length: 15 residues. V lost 7 bases to trimming and J lost 1 base; unmatched junction nucleotides: 6. CDR3 protein: CASTSRGRSNQPQHF. The CDR3 DNA sequence: TGTGCCAGTACCTCCAGGGGGCGGAGCAATCAGCCCCAGCATTTT.

This clone turned up a few times. The genes are TRBV5-1 and TRBJ1-1; D perhaps matches TRBD1 (6 bases). Germline loops: CDR1 SGHRS, CDR2 YFSETQ. Trimming cost V 4 bases and J 5 bases, with 18 bases left between them. CDR3 length: 15 residues. The CDR3 DNA reads as TGCGCCAGCAGCCTTATACAGGGCCGACGGACTGAAGCTTTCTTT. Translating it yields CASSLIQGRRTEAFF.

The V gene is TRBV9, the J gene TRBJ2-5; TRBD2 matches 9 bases. The CDR3 consists of 18 residues. The germline gives CDR1 SGDLS, CDR2 YYNGEE. The junction had 12 bases not matched to a gene; V was cut back by 0 bases and J by 3 bases. CDR3 in amino acids: CASSVDAAGLAYKETQYF. In DNA, the CDR3 is TGTGCCAGCAGCGTAGATGCCGCCGGACTAGCGTATAAAGAGACCCAGTACTTC.

V usage is TRBV5-4 and J usage is TRBJ2-6, with 7 nucleotides matching TRBD1. V was clipped by 4 bases and J by 0 bases; unmatched bases: 4. Germline values: CDR1 SGHNT, CDR2 YYREEE (reference sequence). The CDR3 is 16 amino acids. CDR3 in amino acids: CASSRGQYSGANVLTF. DNA of the CDR3: TGTGCCAGCAGCAGGGGACAGTACTCTGGGGCCAACGTCCTGACTTTC.

The J gene is TRBJ1-3, the V gene TRBV19; 12 bases are a match to TRBD1. The CDR3 runs to 17 residues. The trim removed 7 bases at V and 6 bases at J, leaving 13 bases unmatched. Germline V gene data show CDR1 as LNHDA and CDR2 as SQIVND (reference sequence). Written as DNA, the CDR3 is TGTGCCAGTACTCGGGACAGGGGGCCTAAATTGGAAAACACCATATATTTT. The encoded protein is CASTRDRGPKLENTIYF. Full variable domain (rest looked up from reference TRBV19 and TRBJ1-3): DGGITQSPKYLFRKEGQNVTLSCEQNLNHDAMYWYRQDPGQGLRLIYYSQIVNDFQKGDIAEGYSVSREKKESFPLTVTSAQKNPTAFYLCASTRDRGPKLENTIYFGEGSWLTVV.